The next 25 T cell receptor beta chains were all read from a single sample in a study of blood T cell repertoires in COVID-19. Assay: immunoSEQ multiplex PCR; the TCRdb copy retains only in-frame clones and omits some. This table has approximately 20,000 clones, 89% appearing once. The sample was peripheral blood. Source of these receptors: a human donor with active COVID-19. The donor label of this sample is uncertain.

The rearrangement uses TRBV7-9 and TRBJ1-1; 9 bases fit TRBD1. Germline V gives CDR1 SEHNR, CDR2 FQNEAQ (reference sequence). The CDR3 is 19 amino acids. Trimming cost V 0 bases and J 7 bases; bases outside gene matches: 18. In DNA form, the CDR3 reads TGTGCCAGCAGCTTAGCGCTATTACAGGGGGCCTCGTCATCCAATGAAGCTTTCTTT. Amino acids: CASSLALLQGASSSNEAFF.

The chain has TRBV11-3 and TRBJ2-1; D may be TRBD2 (6 bases). Per the germline V gene, CDR1 is SGHNT and CDR2 is YENEEA. Trimming shortened V by 0 bases and J by 2 bases, and 20 bases separated the two germline ends. CDR3 length: 19 residues. The CDR3 nucleotides read TGTGCCAGCAGCTTAGAATGGGGGGAGTCCCTAACTCCCTACAATGAGCAGTTCTTC. Residues: CASSLEWGESLTPYNEQFF. Using reference TRBV11-3 and TRBJ2-1 for the parts outside the CDR3, the full variable domain is EAGVVQSPRYKIIEKKQPVAFWCNPISGHNTLYWYLQNLGQGPELLIRYENEEAVDDSQLPKDRFSAERLKGVDSTLKIQPAELGDSAVYLCASSLEWGESLTPYNEQFFGPGTRLTVL.

The rearrangement uses TRBV14 and TRBJ2-3; 8 nucleotides agree with TRBD1. There are 16 residues in the CDR3. CDR1 SGHDN and CDR2 FVKESK come from the germline V gene. With V trimmed by 5 bases and J by 4 bases, 11 bases remained unmatched. CDR3 DNA: TGTGCCAGCAGCTTGGGACCAGGGGGCAGAGCAGATACGCAGTATTTT. It is translated as CASSLGPGGRADTQYF.

The rearrangement links TRBV11-3 to TRBJ2-2; 9 bases map to TRBD2. The CDR3 is made up of 15 amino acids. J lost 6 bases, V lost 5 bases, and 7 bases had no gene match. CDR1 and CDR2 (germline): SGHNT, YENEEA. The chain's CDR3 is CASSGSGSLSGELFF. The CDR3 nucleotides read TGTGCCAGCAGCGGTAGCGGGAGTCTCTCCGGGGAGCTGTTTTTT.

The chain combines TRBV10-1 with TRBJ2-3, with 9 bases matching TRBD2. Unmatched junction bases numbered 5, after V lost 6 bases and J lost 4 bases. This CDR3 region has 14 residues. Germline values: CDR1 WNHNN, CDR2 SYGVQD (reference sequence). The CDR3 region has the DNA TGCGCCAGCAGGGCCGGGACTAGCTCAGATACGCAGTATTTT. Translating gives CASRAGTSSDTQYF.

The chain uses TRBV6-5 and TRBJ1-2, with TRBD1 matching 8 bases. There are 15 residues in the CDR3. From germline, CDR1 is MNHEY and CDR2 SVGAGI. Trimming at V came to 6 bases and at J to 2 bases, leaving 8 bases not matched to a gene. The CDR3 region has the DNA TGTGCCAGCAGCCCAGGACAGGGTAGCAACTATGGCTACACCTTC. Encoded protein: CASSPGQGSNYGYTF.

CDR3 sequence reads: CASRGTSGRLGLYNEQFF. The CDR3 DNA is TGTGCCAGCAGGGGGACTAGCGGGAGGCTGGGGCTCTACAATGAGCAGTTCTTC. This rearrangement joins TRBV2 to TRBJ2-1; 15 nucleotides line up with TRBD2. Germline lookup yields CDR1 SNHLY and CDR2 FYNNEI. This CDR3 region has 18 residues. J was trimmed by 3 bases and V by 6 bases; bases with no gene match: 9. Variable domain in full (rest from reference TRBV2 and TRBJ2-1): EPEVTQTPSHQVTQMGQEVILRCVPISNHLYFYWYRQILGQKVEFLVSFYNNEISEKSEIFDDQFSVERPDGSNFTLKIRSTKLEDSAMYFCASRGTSGRLGLYNEQFFGPGTRLTVL.

The chain is built from TRBV19 and TRBJ1-6; D not certain. Germline CDR1 and CDR2: LNHDA and SQIVND (reference sequence). There are 13 residues in the CDR3. Trimming removed 3 bases at V and 10 bases at J, with 10 bases between. CDR3 sequence: CASSIGTGSPLHF. For the CDR3, the DNA is TGTGCCAGTAGTATCGGCACGGGGTCACCCCTCCACTTT.

Worth noting for this clone: Sequence at one end of the junction differs from germline and may be a read error. The V gene is TRBV7-7, the J gene TRBJ2-5; 7 bases are a match to TRBD2. This CDR3 has 15 amino acids. Germline loops: CDR1 SSHAT, CDR2 FNYEAQ (reference sequence). The CDR3 region is CASSPVGGVQETQYF. The CDR3 DNA is TGTGCTAGCAGCCCGGTGGGGGGGGTTCAAGAGACCCAGTACTTC.

The chain carries TRBV27 and TRBJ2-3; the match to TRBD2 covers 7 bases. The CDR3 totals 17 residues. Germline trimming cut 5 bases from V and 4 bases from J; bases unmatched to any gene: 15. Germline V gene data show CDR1 as MNHEY and CDR2 as SMNVEV (reference sequence). The DNA of the CDR3 is TGTGCCAGCAGTACCCCTGCCCCTAGCGGTCCGCCAGATACGCAGTATTTT. It is translated as CASSTPAPSGPPDTQYF.

The chain carries TRBV5-5 and TRBJ2-2; a possible D gene is TRBD1 (5 bases). This CDR3 is built from 15 residues. The V end was cut by 1 base, the J end by 2 bases, with 9 bases between. The germline V gene encodes CDR1 SGHKS and CDR2 YYEKEE (reference sequence). The CDR3 is CASSLLQGNTGELFF. CDR3 sequence (DNA): TGTGCCAGCAGCTTGCTCCAGGGAAACACCGGGGAGCTGTTTTTT.

V gene TRBV27 combines with J gene TRBJ2-7, with a weak D call TRBD2 (6 bases). From germline, CDR1 is MNHEY and CDR2 SMNVEV (reference sequence). The CDR3 extends over 14 amino acids. Between the trimmed V and J ends, which lost 8 bases and 3 bases, there was a span of 17 bases. The CDR3, as DNA: TGTGCCAGCGGGTGGGCGGGGCGGGGCTACGAGCAGTACTTC. Amino acids: CASGWAGRGYEQYF.

This chain uses TRBV5-6 with TRBJ1-1; 11 bases match TRBD1. Germline V CDR1 and CDR2: SGHDT, YYEEEE. The CDR3 has 13 amino acids. The V gene end was trimmed by 0 bases and the J gene end by 10 bases; junction bases not matched to a gene: 2. The chain's CDR3 is CASSLAGTGGAFF. In nucleotides, the CDR3 is TGTGCCAGCAGCTTGGCCGGGACAGGGGGAGCTTTCTTT.

The chain employs TRBV7-3 and TRBJ1-1; 9 bases fit TRBD1. This CDR3 region has 15 residues. With V trimmed by 3 bases and J by 1 base, 3 bases remained unmatched. Germline CDR1 SGHTA, CDR2 FQGTGA. The CDR3 spells CASSFTGGWNTEAFF. In DNA, the CDR3 is TGTGCCAGCAGCTTCACAGGGGGCTGGAACACTGAAGCTTTCTTT.

The rearrangement links TRBV7-2 to TRBJ2-1; maybe TRBD2 (5 bases). V was cut by 0 bases and J by 7 bases, with 10 bases left in between. The CDR3 has 14 residues. Germline CDR1 is SGHTA and CDR2 is FQGNSA. The CDR3 loop is CASSLAGAPNEQFF. For the CDR3, the DNA is TGTGCCAGCAGCTTAGCGGGAGCTCCGAATGAGCAGTTCTTC.

CDR3 coding DNA: TGTGCCAGCAGCCGAGACACGGTTCGCTACGAGCAGTACTTC. It yields the protein CASSRDTVRYEQYF. This chain joins TRBV14 and TRBJ2-7; unclear D gene. Germline CDR1 SGHDN, CDR2 FVKESK. Between the trimmed V and J ends, which lost 4 bases and 3 bases, there was a span of 13 bases. The CDR3 spans 14 residues.

J is TRBJ2-5 and V is TRBV4-2; the match to TRBD2 covers 11 bases. From germline, CDR1 is LGHNA and CDR2 YNFKEQ. Unmatched junction bases numbered 5, after V lost 4 bases and J lost 1 base. There are 16 residues in the CDR3. The CDR3 bases are TGTGCCAGCAGCCCAAGACTAGCGGGGACCCAAGAGACCCAGTACTTC. This translates into CASSPRLAGTQETQYF.

The chain recombines TRBV5-4 with TRBJ2-2; no definite D call. The CDR3 length is 14 residues. The germline CDR1 and CDR2 sequences are SGHNT and YYREEE (reference sequence). V gave up 0 bases and J gave up 4 bases, with 7 bases separating them. The CDR3 DNA follows: TGTGCCAGCAGCTTGGTCGGTGCCACCGGGGAGCTGTTTTTT. It encodes CASSLVGATGELFF.

The genes are TRBV11-2 and TRBJ2-5, with D perhaps TRBD2 (7 bases). The CDR3 has 16 amino acids. Per germline, CDR1 SGHAT and CDR2 FQNNGV. Trimming cost V 5 bases and J 5 bases, with 21 bases left between them. The CDR3 region is CASSPSPGGLGETQYF. The DNA for the CDR3 is TGTGCCAGCAGCCCCTCTCCCGGGGGGCTGGGGGAGACCCAGTACTTC. The full variable domain, in which reference TRBV11-2 and TRBJ2-5 provide the parts outside the CDR3, is EAGVAQSPRYKIIEKRQSVAFWCNPISGHATLYWYQQILGQGPKLLIQFQNNGVVDDSQLPKDRFSAERLKGVDSTLKIQPAKLEDSAVYLCASSPSPGGLGETQYFGPGTRLLVL.

The rearrangement links TRBV27 to TRBJ2-1; TRBD1 is a possible D gene (5 bases). The CDR3 extends over 15 amino acids. Germline CDR1 and CDR2: MNHEY and SMNVEV (reference sequence). The V gene lost 5 bases and the J gene lost 0 bases, with 11 bases spanning the gap. As DNA, the CDR3 is TGTGCCAGCAGTCCCGGACACCCCTCCTACAATGAGCAGTTCTTC. Its translation: CASSPGHPSYNEQFF.

The CDR3 is CASSNSVNPTCEQFF. The CDR3 nucleotides read TGTGCCAGCAGCAATAGCGTGAATCCCACCTGTGAGCAGTTCTTC. V gene TRBV21-1 combines with J gene TRBJ2-1; whether TRBD2, the table's D call, matches the DNA was not checked. TRBV21-1 is designated a pseudogene. The CDR3 has 15 amino acids.

This chain uses TRBV30 with TRBJ2-5; 14 nucleotides agree with TRBD2. The ends lost 1 base at V and 9 bases at J; junction bases unmatched: 10. There are 16 residues in the CDR3. Per germline, CDR1 GTSNPN and CDR2 SVGIG (reference sequence). The CDR3 reads CAWSAGLAGGLMAQYF. Written as DNA, the CDR3 is TGTGCCTGGAGTGCAGGACTAGCGGGGGGACTAATGGCCCAGTACTTC.

V is TRBV25-1 and J is TRBJ2-2; D possibly corresponds to TRBD1 (6 bases). The CDR3 has 14 amino acids. V gave up 5 bases and J gave up 5 bases, with 12 bases separating them. Germline V gene data show CDR1 as MGHDK and CDR2 as SYGVNS. DNA of the CDR3: TGTGCCAGCAGTTTGGGGGCGTGGACCGGGGAGCTGTTTTTT. Protein product: CASSLGAWTGELFF.

Written as DNA, the CDR3 is TGTGCCAGCAGTGAACTCAGGGGTGAAACTGAAGCTTTCTTT. The encoded protein is CASSELRGETEAFF. V usage is TRBV25-1 and J usage is TRBJ1-1; TRBD1 might be the D (6 bases). Germline CDR1 and CDR2: MGHDK and SYGVNS. This CDR3 region has 14 residues. Trimming removed 2 bases at V and 5 bases at J, with 12 bases between. The full variable domain, in which reference TRBV25-1 and TRBJ1-1 provide the parts outside the CDR3, is EADIYQTPRYLVIGTGKKITLECSQTMGHDKMYWYQQDPGMELHLIHYSYGVNSTEKGDLSSESTVSRIRTEHFPLTLESARPSHTSQYLCASSELRGETEAFFGQGTRLTVV.

The J gene is TRBJ2-3, the V gene TRBV10-3; possibly TRBD2 for D (6 bases). Germline CDR1 is ENHRY and CDR2 is SYGVKD. The CDR3 consists of 13 residues. V was trimmed by 6 bases and J by 2 bases, leaving 9 bases between them. The CDR3 loop reads CAISTGVTDTQYF. The CDR3 coding sequence is TGTGCCATCAGCACGGGAGTCACAGATACGCAGTATTTT.